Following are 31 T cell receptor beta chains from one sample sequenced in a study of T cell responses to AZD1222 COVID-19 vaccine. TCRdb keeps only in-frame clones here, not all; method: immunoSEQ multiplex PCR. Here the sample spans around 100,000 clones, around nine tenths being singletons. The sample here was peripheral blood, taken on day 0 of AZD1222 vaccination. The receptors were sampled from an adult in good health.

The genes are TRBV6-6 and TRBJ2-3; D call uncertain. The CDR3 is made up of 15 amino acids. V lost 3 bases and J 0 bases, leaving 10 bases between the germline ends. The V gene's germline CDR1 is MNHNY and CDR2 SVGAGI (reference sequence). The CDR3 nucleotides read TGTGCCAGCAGTTATTGGGCGGTTAGCACAGATACGCAGTATTTT. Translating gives CASSYWAVSTDTQYF.

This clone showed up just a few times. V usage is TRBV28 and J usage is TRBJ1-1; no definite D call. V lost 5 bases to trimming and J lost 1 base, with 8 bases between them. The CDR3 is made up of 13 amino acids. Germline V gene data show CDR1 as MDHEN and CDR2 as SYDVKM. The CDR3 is CASSRLRNTEAFF. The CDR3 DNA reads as TGTGCCAGCAGTCGGTTGCGGAACACTGAAGCTTTCTTT.

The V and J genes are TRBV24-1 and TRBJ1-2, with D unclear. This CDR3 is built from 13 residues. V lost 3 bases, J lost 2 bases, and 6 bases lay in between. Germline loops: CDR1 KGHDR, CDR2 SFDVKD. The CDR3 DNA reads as TGTGCCACCAGTGATAGGAGAAACTATGGCTACACCTTC. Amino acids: CATSDRRNYGYTF.

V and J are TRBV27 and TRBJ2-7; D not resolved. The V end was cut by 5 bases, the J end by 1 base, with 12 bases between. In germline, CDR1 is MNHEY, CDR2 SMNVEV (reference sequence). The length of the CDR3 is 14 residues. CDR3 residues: CASSQRWDSYEQYF. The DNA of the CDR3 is TGTGCCAGCAGTCAAAGGTGGGATTCCTACGAGCAGTACTTC.

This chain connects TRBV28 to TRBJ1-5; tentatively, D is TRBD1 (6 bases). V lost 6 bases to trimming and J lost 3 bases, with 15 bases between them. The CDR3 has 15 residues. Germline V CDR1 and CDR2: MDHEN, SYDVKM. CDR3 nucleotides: TGTGCCAGCAGGGTTGAGGACAGCTACAATCAGCCCCAGCATTTT. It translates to CASRVEDSYNQPQHF.

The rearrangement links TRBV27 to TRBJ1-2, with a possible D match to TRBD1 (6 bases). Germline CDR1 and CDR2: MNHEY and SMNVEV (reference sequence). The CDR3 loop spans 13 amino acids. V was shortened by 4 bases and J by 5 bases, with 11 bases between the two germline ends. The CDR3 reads CASSSGAPYGYTF. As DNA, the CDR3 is TGTGCCAGCAGTTCAGGGGCACCTTATGGCTACACCTTC.

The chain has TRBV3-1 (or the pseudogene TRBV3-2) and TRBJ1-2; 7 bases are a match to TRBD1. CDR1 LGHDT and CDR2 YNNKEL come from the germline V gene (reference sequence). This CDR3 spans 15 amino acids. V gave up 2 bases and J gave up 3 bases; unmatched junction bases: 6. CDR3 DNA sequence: TGTGCCAGCAGCCAACGCCGAACAGGGGACTATGGCTACACCTTC. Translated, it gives CASSQRRTGDYGYTF.

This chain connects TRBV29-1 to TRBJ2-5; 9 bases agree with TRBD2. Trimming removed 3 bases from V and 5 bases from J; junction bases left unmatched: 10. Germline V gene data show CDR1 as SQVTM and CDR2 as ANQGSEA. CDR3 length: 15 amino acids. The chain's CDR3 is CSVDTVSGGGETQYF. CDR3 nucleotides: TGCAGCGTTGATACCGTTAGCGGGGGCGGCGAGACCCAGTACTTC.

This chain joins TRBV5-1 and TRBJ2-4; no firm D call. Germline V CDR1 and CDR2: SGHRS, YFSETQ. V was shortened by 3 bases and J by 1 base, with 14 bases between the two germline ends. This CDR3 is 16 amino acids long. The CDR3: CASSSGPGGAKNIQYF. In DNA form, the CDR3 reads TGCGCCAGCAGCTCCGGACCCGGTGGGGCCAAAAACATTCAGTACTTC. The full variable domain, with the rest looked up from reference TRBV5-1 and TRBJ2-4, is KAGVTQTPRYLIKTRGQQVTLSCSPISGHRSVSWYQQTPGQGLQFLFEYFSETQRNKGNFPGRFSGRQFSNSRSEMNVSTLELGDSALYLCASSSGPGGAKNIQYFGAGTRLSVL.

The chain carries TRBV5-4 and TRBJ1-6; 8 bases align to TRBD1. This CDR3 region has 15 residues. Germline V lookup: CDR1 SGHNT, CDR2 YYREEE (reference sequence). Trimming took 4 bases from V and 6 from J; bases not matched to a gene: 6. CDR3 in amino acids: CASSTGTGGNSPLHF. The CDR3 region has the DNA TGTGCCAGCAGCACAGGGACAGGCGGTAATTCACCCCTCCACTTT.

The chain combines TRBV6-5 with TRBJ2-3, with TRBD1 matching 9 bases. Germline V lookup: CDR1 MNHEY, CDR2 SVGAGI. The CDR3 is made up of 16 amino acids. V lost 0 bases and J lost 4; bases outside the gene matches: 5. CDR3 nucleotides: TGTGCCAGCAGTTACTCGCCGGGACAGGGTGCAGATACGCAGTATTTT. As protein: CASSYSPGQGADTQYF.

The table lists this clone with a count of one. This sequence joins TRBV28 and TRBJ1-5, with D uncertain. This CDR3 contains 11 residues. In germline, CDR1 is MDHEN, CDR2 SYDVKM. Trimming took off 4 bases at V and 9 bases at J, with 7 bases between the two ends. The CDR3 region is CASSSYPPQHF. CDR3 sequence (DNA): TGTGCCAGCAGTTCCTATCCGCCCCAGCATTTT.

CDR3 in amino acids: CASSSGGLGNTIYF. The DNA of the CDR3 is TGTGCCAGCAGTTCAGGGGGGTTAGGAAACACCATATATTTT. The rearrangement uses TRBV6-6 and TRBJ1-3, with 7 bases identical to TRBD1. This CDR3 is 14 amino acids long. The germline gives CDR1 MNHNY, CDR2 SVGAGI (reference sequence). Trimming cost V 4 bases and J 4 bases; bases outside gene matches: 4.

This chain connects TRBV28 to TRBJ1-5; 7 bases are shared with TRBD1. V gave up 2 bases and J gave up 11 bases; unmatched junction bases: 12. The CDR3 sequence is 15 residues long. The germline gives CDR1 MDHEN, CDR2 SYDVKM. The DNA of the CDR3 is TGTGCCAGCAGTTTACCTCCAGGGGGGGTCTTGGCCCAGCATTTT. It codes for CASSLPPGGVLAQHF. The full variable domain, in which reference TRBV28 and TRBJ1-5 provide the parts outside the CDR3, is DVKVTQSSRYLVKRTGEKVFLECVQDMDHENMFWYRQDPGLGLRLIYFSYDVKMKEKGDIPEGYSVSREKKERFSLILESASTNQTSMYLCASSLPPGGVLAQHFGDGTRLSIL.

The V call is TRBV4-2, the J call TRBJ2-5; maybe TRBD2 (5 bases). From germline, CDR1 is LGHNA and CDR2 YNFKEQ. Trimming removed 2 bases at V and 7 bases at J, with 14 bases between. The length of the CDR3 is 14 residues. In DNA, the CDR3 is TGTGCCAGCAGCCAACGGAGCGGCGAGGGGACCCAGTACTTC. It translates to CASSQRSGEGTQYF.

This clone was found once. CDR3 nucleotide sequence: TGTGCCAGCAGCCCAGGACAACCGGCCACCTACGAGCAGTACTTC. Protein product: CASSPGQPATYEQYF. The chain joins TRBV6-5 to TRBJ2-7; D possibly corresponds to TRBD1 (5 bases). CDR3 size: 15 residues. CDR1 and CDR2 from the germline V gene are MNHEY and SVGAGI. Trimming shortened V by 6 bases and J by 2 bases, and 17 bases separated the two germline ends.

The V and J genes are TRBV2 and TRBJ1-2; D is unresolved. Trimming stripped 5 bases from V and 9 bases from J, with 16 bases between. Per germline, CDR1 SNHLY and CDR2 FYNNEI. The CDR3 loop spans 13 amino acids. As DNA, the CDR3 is TGTGCCAGCAGTCAAGACAATAAACGAAGCTACACCTTC. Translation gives CASSQDNKRSYTF.

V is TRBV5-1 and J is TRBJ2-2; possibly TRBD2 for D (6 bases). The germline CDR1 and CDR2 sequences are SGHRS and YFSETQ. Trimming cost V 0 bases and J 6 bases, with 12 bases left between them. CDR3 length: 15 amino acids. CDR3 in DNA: TGCGCCAGCAGCTTGGAGGGACTCCCACCCGGGGAGCTGTTTTTT. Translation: CASSLEGLPPGELFF. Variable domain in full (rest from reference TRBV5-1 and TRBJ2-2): KAGVTQTPRYLIKTRGQQVTLSCSPISGHRSVSWYQQTPGQGLQFLFEYFSETQRNKGNFPGRFSGRQFSNSRSEMNVSTLELGDSALYLCASSLEGLPPGELFFGEGSRLTVL.

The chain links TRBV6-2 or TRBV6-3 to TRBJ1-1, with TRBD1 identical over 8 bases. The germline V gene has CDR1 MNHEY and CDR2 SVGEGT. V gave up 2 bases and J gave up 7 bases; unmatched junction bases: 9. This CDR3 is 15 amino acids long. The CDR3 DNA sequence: TGTGCCAGCAGTTACGTAGGACAGGGTGTTGGTGAAGCTTTCTTT. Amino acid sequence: CASSYVGQGVGEAFF.

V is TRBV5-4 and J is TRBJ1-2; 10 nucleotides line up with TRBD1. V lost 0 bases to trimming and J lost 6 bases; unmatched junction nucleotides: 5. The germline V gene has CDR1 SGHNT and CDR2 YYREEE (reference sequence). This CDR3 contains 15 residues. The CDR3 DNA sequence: TGTGCCAGCAGCTTGGCCCGGACAGGGGGGGATGGCTACACCTTC. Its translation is CASSLARTGGDGYTF.

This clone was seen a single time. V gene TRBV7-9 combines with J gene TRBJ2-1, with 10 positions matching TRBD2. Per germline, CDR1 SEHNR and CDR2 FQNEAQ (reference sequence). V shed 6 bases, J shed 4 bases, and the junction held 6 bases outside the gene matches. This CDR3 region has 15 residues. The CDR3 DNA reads TGTGCCAGCAGTTTTAGCGGGGGGTCATACAATGAGCAGTTCTTC. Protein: CASSFSGGSYNEQFF.

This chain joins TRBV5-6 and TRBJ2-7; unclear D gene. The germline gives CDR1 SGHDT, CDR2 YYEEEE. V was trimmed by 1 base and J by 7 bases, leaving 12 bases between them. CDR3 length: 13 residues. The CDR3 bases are TGTGCCAGCAGCTTGAACCCTCCCGTAGAGCAGTACTTC. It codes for CASSLNPPVEQYF.

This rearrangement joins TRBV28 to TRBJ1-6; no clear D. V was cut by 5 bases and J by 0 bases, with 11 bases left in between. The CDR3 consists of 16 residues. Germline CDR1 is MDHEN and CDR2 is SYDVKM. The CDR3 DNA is TGTGCCAGCAGTATAACCGAAAGCTCCTATAATTCACCCCTCCACTTT. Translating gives CASSITESSYNSPLHF.

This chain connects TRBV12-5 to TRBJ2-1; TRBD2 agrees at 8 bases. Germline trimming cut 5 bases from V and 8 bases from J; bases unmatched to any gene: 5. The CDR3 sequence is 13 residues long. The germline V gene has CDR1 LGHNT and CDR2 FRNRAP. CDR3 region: CASGRSGVDEQFF. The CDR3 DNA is TGTGCTAGTGGTCGTAGCGGGGTGGATGAGCAGTTCTTC.

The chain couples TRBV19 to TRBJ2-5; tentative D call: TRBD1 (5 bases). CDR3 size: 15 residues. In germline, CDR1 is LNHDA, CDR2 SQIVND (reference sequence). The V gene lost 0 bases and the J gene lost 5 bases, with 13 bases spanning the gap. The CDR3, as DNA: TGTGCCAGTAGTATAGATGCATGGGGCGCCGAGACCCAGTACTTC. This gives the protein CASSIDAWGAETQYF.

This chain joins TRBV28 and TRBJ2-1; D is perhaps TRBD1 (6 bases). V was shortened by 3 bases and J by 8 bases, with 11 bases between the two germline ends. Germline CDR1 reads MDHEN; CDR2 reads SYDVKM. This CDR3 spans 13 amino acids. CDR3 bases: TGTGCCAGCAGTTTGAACAGGGACCATGAGCAGTTCTTC. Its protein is CASSLNRDHEQFF.

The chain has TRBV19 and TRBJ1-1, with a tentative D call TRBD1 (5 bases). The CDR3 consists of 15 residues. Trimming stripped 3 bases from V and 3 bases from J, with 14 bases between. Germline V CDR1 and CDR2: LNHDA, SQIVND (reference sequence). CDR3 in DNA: TGTGCCAGTAGTATCCAGGGAGAAGGGTACACTGAAGCTTTCTTT. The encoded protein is CASSIQGEGYTEAFF.

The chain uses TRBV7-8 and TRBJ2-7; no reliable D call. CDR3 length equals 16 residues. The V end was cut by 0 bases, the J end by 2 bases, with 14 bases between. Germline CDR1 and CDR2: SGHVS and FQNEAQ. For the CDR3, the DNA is TGTGCCAGCAGCTTAGCTAAAACACGTAAACCCTACGAGCAGTACTTC. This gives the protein CASSLAKTRKPYEQYF.

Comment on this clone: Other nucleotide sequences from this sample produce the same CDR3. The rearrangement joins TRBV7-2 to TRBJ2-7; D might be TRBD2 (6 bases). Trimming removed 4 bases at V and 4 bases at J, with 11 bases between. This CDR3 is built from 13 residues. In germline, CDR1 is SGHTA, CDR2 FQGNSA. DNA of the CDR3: TGTGCCAGCAGCTCGTCAGGGAGGTACGAGCAGTACTTC. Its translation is CASSSSGRYEQYF. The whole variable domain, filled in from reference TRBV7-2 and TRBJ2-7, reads GAGVSQSPSNKVTEKGKDVELRCDPISGHTALYWYRQSLGQGLEFLIYFQGNSAPDKSGLPSDRFSAERTGGSVSTLTIQRTQQEDSAVYLCASSSSGRYEQYFGPGTRLTVT.

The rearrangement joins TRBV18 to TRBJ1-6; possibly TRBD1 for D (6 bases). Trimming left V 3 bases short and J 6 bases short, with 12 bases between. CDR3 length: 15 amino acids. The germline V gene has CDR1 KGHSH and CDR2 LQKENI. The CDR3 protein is CASSPVGTTNSPLHF. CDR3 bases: TGTGCCAGCTCACCCGTCGGGACAACTAATTCACCCCTCCACTTT.

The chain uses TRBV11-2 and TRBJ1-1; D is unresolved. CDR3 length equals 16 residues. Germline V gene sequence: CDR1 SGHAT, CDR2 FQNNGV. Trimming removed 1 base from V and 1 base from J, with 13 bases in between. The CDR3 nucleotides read TGTGCCAGCAGCTTAGTATTATCCGGCAAGAACACTGAAGCTTTCTTT. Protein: CASSLVLSGKNTEAFF.